Presented here are 11 T cell receptor beta chains from one specimen sequenced in a study of blood T cell repertoires in COVID-19. Measured with immunoSEQ multiplex PCR; TCRdb has only the in-frame clones, and not every one. The data show about 87,000 clones, roughly 75% seen once. The sequencing sample was made of peripheral blood. The receptors here all came from a woman aged 50 to 65 with acute or convalescent COVID-19.

This clone was seen more than once but under ten times. This CDR3 is CASSLGGTVFNQPQHF. Written as DNA, the CDR3 is TGTGCCAGCAGTCTCGGGGGGACGGTTTTCAATCAGCCCCAGCATTTT. The rearrangement uses TRBV6-2 or TRBV6-3 and TRBJ1-5; perhaps TRBD1 as D (5 bases). CDR1 and CDR2 (germline): MNHEY, SVGEGT. The ends were cut back, 5 bases at V and 3 bases at J, with 17 bases in the middle. The CDR3 runs 16 residues.

The CDR3 DNA sequence: TGTGCCAGCAGGGAGGGGGCTAGGCCTGAAGCTTTCTTT. It yields the protein CASREGARPEAFF. J is TRBJ1-1 and V is TRBV6-5; 7 nucleotides agree with TRBD1. Germline V CDR1 and CDR2: MNHEY, SVGAGI. V shed 6 bases, J shed 6 bases, and the junction held 7 bases outside the gene matches. The CDR3 runs to 13 residues.

This clone was counted only a few times. V usage is TRBV27 and J usage is TRBJ1-1; D possibly corresponds to TRBD1 (6 bases). Per germline, CDR1 MNHEY and CDR2 SMNVEV (reference sequence). With 6 bases removed from V and 4 bases from J, the gap between germline ends came to 12 bases. The CDR3 contains 13 residues. The CDR3 coding sequence is TGTGCCAGCAGCCTTCGCAGGGGCACTGAAGCTTTCTTT. Protein product: CASSLRRGTEAFF.

The gene calls are TRBV5-6 and TRBJ2-1; D possibly corresponds to TRBD2 (5 bases). Germline V gene data show CDR1 as SGHDT and CDR2 as YYEEEE. With 0 bases removed from V and 8 bases from J, the gap between germline ends came to 6 bases. This CDR3 comprises 12 residues. This CDR3 reads CASSLGEYEQFF. The CDR3 region has the DNA TGTGCCAGCAGCTTGGGGGAGTATGAGCAGTTCTTC.

This clone occurred once. This sequence joins TRBV6-5 and TRBJ2-7; 7 nucleotides match TRBD2. With V trimmed by 7 bases and J by 3 bases, 3 bases remained unmatched. This CDR3 has 12 residues. Germline CDR1 reads MNHEY; CDR2 reads SVGAGI. The DNA of the CDR3 is TGTGCCAGCAAGCGGGGAGGCTACGAGCAGTACTTC. It specifies CASKRGGYEQYF.

As concerns this clone: At the DNA level, this CDR3 is encoded by other sequences in the same sample as well. The chain combines TRBV3-1 (or the pseudogene TRBV3-2) with TRBJ1-2; 10 positions agree with TRBD1. The trim removed 4 bases at V and 4 bases at J, leaving 6 bases unmatched. Germline lookup yields CDR1 LGHDT and CDR2 YNNKEL (reference sequence). The CDR3 runs to 15 residues. The CDR3 protein is CASSPGTGDLYGYTF. CDR3 coding DNA: TGTGCCAGCAGCCCGGGGACAGGGGACCTCTATGGCTACACCTTC.

The table lists this clone with a few counts. The V and J genes are TRBV27 and TRBJ2-7; 11 bases align to TRBD1. V lost 5 bases to trimming and J lost 0 bases; unmatched junction nucleotides: 6. In germline, CDR1 is MNHEY, CDR2 SMNVEV (reference sequence). There are 16 residues in the CDR3. CDR3 sequence reads: CASSGGTGGSSYEQYF. CDR3 DNA: TGTGCCAGCAGTGGGGGGACAGGGGGTAGCTCCTACGAGCAGTACTTC.

This rearrangement joins TRBV25-1 to TRBJ2-7; D call uncertain. V dropped 1 base and J dropped 2 bases, with 9 bases sitting between them. This CDR3 region has 14 residues. Germline CDR1 and CDR2: MGHDK and SYGVNS. CDR3 residues: CASSESAGPYEQYF. The CDR3 coding sequence is TGTGCCAGCAGTGAATCGGCAGGTCCCTACGAGCAGTACTTC.

The rearrangement uses TRBV7-9 and TRBJ1-2; TRBD1 agrees at 12 bases. From germline, CDR1 is SEHNR and CDR2 FQNEAQ (reference sequence). The CDR3 consists of 17 residues. After removal of 1 base from V and 8 bases from J, the junction contained 11 bases not matched to a gene. Here the CDR3 DNA reads TGTGCCAGCAGCTTAGGCTCTTCGGGACAGGGGGCAGGAGGCTACACCTTC. Its translation is CASSLGSSGQGAGGYTF.

The chain links TRBV5-6 to TRBJ1-2, with D tentatively TRBD1 (5 bases). The CDR3 contains 13 residues. The ends were cut back, 4 bases at V and 5 bases at J, with 12 bases in the middle. Germline V gene sequence: CDR1 SGHDT, CDR2 YYEEEE. Here the CDR3 DNA reads TGTGCCAGCAGCCCAGACAGATATTATGGCTACACCTTC. It translates to CASSPDRYYGYTF.

The CDR3 region has the DNA TGTGCCAGCACCCTGGACAGAACAACTGGCTACACCTTC. Its protein is CASTLDRTTGYTF. The chain has TRBV9 and TRBJ1-2, with a weak D call TRBD1 (6 bases). The CDR3 has 13 amino acids. CDR1 is SGDLS and CDR2 is YYNGEE in the germline V gene. V lost 6 bases to trimming and J lost 7 bases, with 16 bases between them.